This T cell receptor beta chain was observed in a study of T-cell reconstitution after alpha-beta-depleted transplantation in children listed by TCRdb under 2016. Some background on the complete study: Using TCR repertoire profiling, the study followed T-cell immune reconstitution in a quantitative way in children after TCRalphabeta/CD19-depleted allogeneic hematopoietic cell transplantation. Study-wide conclusions, independent of this receptor: Over subsequent months, a decline in hyperexpanded clone frequencies was noted, and after one year, T-cell counts and TCRbeta diversity were mostly ascribed to newly produced T cells. In some patients, high TCRbeta diversity at day 60 was attributed to recipient T cells and intrathymic progenitors that had survived conditioning. The apparently early alphabetaT-cell count recovery about two months after transplant was reportedly dependent on only several hundred rapidly expanded clones derived from non-depleted graft cells.

Library prep was done by PCR. Reads for this sample came from an Illumina HiSeq 2500. Molecular barcoding was employed in the preparation of TCR libraries, with unique molecular identifiers being used to normalize TCRbeta repertoire quantification. TCRdb reanalyzed the raw reads on its own, using fastp at Q25 for trimming and MiXCR for clone calling, and kept in-frame beta chains. Records with the same CDR3 protein are collapsed into one entry carrying the most frequent genes and DNA. Here the sample has about 300,000 distinct CDR3 sequences; approximately 7.3% occur a single time. The top ten hold about 9.1% of the sample. This clonotype was recorded a few times. No cognate antigen has been identified for it. One base away there is no much larger clone; base qualities are not given. Per the publication, the treatment or condition label means: allogeneic hematopoietic cell transplantation with graft depleted of TCRalphabeta T cells and CD19 B cells. Transplant recipients were children who received TCRalphabeta/CD19-depleted allogeneic hematopoietic cell grafts.

The cysteine opens and the phenylalanine closes a CDR3 of 14 amino acids. Just the 42-base CDR3 DNA is kept, in frame starting at base 1. The germline V gene gives CDR1 as SGDLS and CDR2 as YYNGEE. The trim is 0 bases for V and 1 base for J, with a gap of 7 bases between the germline ends. The receptor was isolated from a female patient aged 2-9 years who had a stem cell transplant for Fanconi anemia, so the T cells may come from the graft donor. This specimen was peripheral blood, taken 360 days after TCRalphabeta/CD19-depleted stem cell transplant. The chain couples TRBV9 to TRBJ1-1, with no D gene named confidently. The encoded CDR3 is CASSVEPQNTEAFF. At the DNA level, the sequence is TGTGCCAGCAGCGTAGAACCACAGAACACTGAAGCTTTCTTT.